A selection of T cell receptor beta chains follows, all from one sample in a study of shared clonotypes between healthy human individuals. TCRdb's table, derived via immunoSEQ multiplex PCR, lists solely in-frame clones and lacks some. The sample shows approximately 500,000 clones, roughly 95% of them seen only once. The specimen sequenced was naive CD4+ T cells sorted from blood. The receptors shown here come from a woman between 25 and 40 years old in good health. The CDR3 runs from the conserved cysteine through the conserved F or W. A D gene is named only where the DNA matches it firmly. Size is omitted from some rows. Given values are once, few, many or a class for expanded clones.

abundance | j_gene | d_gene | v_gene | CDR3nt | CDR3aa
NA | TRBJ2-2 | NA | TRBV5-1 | TGCGCCAGCAGCGGATGGACCCTGAACACCGGGGAGCTGTTTTTT | CASSGWTLNTGELFF
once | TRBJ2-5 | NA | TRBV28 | TGTGCCAGCAGTTTATACAGCCAAGAGACCCAGTACTTC | CASSLYSQETQYF
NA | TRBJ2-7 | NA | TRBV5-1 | TGCGCCAGCAGCACCCAGCCAACAAAATACGAGCAGTACTTC | CASSTQPTKYEQYF
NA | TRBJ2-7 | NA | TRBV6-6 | TGTGCCAGCAGTTACTCAGAGGCCCCAAGGGGCCACGAGCAGTACTTC | CASSYSEAPRGHEQYF
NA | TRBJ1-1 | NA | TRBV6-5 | TGTGCCAGCACCGCCGGGAGCCCGGCCACTGAAGCTTTCTTT | CASTAGSPATEAFF
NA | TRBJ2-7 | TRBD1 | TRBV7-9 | TGTGCCAGCAGCAGCGACAGGGTGAGATACGAGCAGTACTTC | CASSSDRVRYEQYF
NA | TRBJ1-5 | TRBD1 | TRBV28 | TGTGCCAGCAGTTCGTCAGGGGGCGTCGGCAATCAGCCCCAGCATTTT | CASSSSGGVGNQPQHF
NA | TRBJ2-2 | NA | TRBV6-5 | TGTGCCAGCGGGAGGGGGCGCACCGGGGAGCTGTTTTTT | CASGRGRTGELFF
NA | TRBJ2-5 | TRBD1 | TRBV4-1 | TGCGCCAGCAGCCCCGTCGGCAGGGGGCAAGAGCAGTACTTC | CASSPVGRGQEQYF
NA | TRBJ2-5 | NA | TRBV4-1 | TGCGCCAGCAGCCAAGGGGGCGGGTTTGGGGGTGTTCGAGAGACCCAGTACTTC | CASSQGGGFGGVRETQYF
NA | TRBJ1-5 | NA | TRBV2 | TGTGCCAGCAGTGAAGCAAGGGGCTTGTATCAGCCCCAGCATTTT | CASSEARGLYQPQHF
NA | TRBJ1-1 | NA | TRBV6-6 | TGTGCCAGCAGCCAACAGGGTCGGACTGAAGCTTTCTTT | CASSQQGRTEAFF
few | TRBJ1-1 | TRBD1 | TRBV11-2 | TGTGCCAGCAGCAGGGACAGGGACACTGAAGCTTTCTTT | CASSRDRDTEAFF
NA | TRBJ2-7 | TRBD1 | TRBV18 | TGTGCCAGCTCACCCGGACAGGGCCTTTCCTACGAGCAGTACTTC | CASSPGQGLSYEQYF
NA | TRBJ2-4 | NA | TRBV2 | TGTGCCAGCAGGGGCACGGCGGGCCCCAAAAACATTCAGTACTTC | CASRGTAGPKNIQYF
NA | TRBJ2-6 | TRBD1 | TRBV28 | TGTGCCAGCGTGGGGACAGGAGTCTCTGGGGCCAACGTCCTGACTTTC | CASVGTGVSGANVLTF
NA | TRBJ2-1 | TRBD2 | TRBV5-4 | TGTGCCAGCAGCTTGGAGGCTAGCGGGAGTTTTTCCTACAATGAGCAGTTCTTC | CASSLEASGSFSYNEQFF